The 31 T cell receptor beta chains presented below share a single source sample, sequenced in a study of T cell changes during pregnancy in multiple sclerosis. Assay used: immunoSEQ multiplex PCR; TCRdb lists only in-frame clones, some missing. The sample lists under 65,000 clones, roughly 93% occurring once. Source: CD8+ T cells from peripheral blood mononuclear cells, taken in the third trimester of pregnancy. Receptors were obtained from a female donor with multiple sclerosis, enrolled in a pregnancy study.

CDR3 in amino acids: CASSLDSYNEQFF. CDR3 nucleotide sequence: TGTGCCAGCAGCTTAGACAGCTACAATGAGCAGTTCTTC. V usage is TRBV7-9 and J usage is TRBJ2-1; D not certain. V lost 1 base to trimming and J lost 3 bases, with 4 bases between them. The CDR3 runs to 13 residues. Germline V gives CDR1 SEHNR, CDR2 FQNEAQ (reference sequence). The whole variable domain, filled in from reference TRBV7-9 and TRBJ2-1, reads DTGVSQNPRHKITKRGQNVTFRCDPISEHNRLYWYRQTLGQGPEFLTYFQNEAQLEKSRLLSDRFSAERPKGSFSTLEIQRTEQGDSAMYLCASSLDSYNEQFFGPGTRLTVL.

This chain links TRBV6-1 with TRBJ1-2; a possible D gene is TRBD1 (6 bases). CDR1 and CDR2 from the germline V gene are MNHNS and SASEGT. The CDR3 extends over 15 amino acids. V gave up 4 bases and J gave up 4 bases, with 16 bases separating them. CDR3 DNA sequence: TGTGCCAGCAGTGTTACAGGGTACGACGGCTATGGCTACACCTTC. Translated: CASSVTGYDGYGYTF.

The chain carries TRBV9 and TRBJ1-2, with 10 bases aligning to TRBD1. V lost 3 bases and J lost 4; bases outside the gene matches: 9. Germline V lookup: CDR1 SGDLS, CDR2 YYNGEE. This CDR3 region has 16 residues. The CDR3 loop is CASSAPDRGLAYGYTF. In DNA form, the CDR3 reads TGTGCCAGCAGCGCTCCCGACAGGGGGCTGGCCTATGGCTACACCTTC.

Comments on this clone: Other DNA sequences within the sample encode an identical CDR3. The V call is TRBV13, the J call TRBJ2-7; 11 nucleotides agree with TRBD2. The CDR3 is 15 residues long. Germline V lookup: CDR1 PRHDT, CDR2 FYEKMQ (reference sequence). The V and J ends lost 0 bases and 3 bases, in that order; junction bases with no gene match: 1. CDR3 protein: CASSLGLAGGYEQYF. In DNA form, the CDR3 reads TGTGCCAGCAGCTTAGGCCTAGCGGGAGGCTACGAGCAGTACTTC.

V and J are TRBV5-1 and TRBJ2-3; a weak D match, TRBD1 (5 bases). Germline assignment: CDR1 SGHRS and CDR2 YFSETQ. The CDR3 is made up of 15 amino acids. Trimming took off 0 bases at V and 1 base at J, with 9 bases between the two ends. The CDR3 DNA reads as TGCGCCAGCAGCTTGGCCGAGACAGGCACAGATACGCAGTATTTT. Translated, it gives CASSLAETGTDTQYF.

The chain employs TRBV25-1 and TRBJ1-1; possible D gene TRBD1, 5 bases. Per germline, CDR1 MGHDK and CDR2 SYGVNS. Trimming left V 5 bases short and J 0 bases short, with 16 bases between. This CDR3 is 16 amino acids long. The CDR3 reads CASSPMIGALNTEAFF. The CDR3 nucleotides are TGTGCCAGCAGTCCCATGATTGGGGCGTTGAACACTGAAGCTTTCTTT. Combining the CDR3 with reference TRBV25-1 and TRBJ1-1 gives the whole variable domain EADIYQTPRYLVIGTGKKITLECSQTMGHDKMYWYQQDPGMELHLIHYSYGVNSTEKGDLSSESTVSRIRTEHFPLTLESARPSHTSQYLCASSPMIGALNTEAFFGQGTRLTVV.

DNA for the CDR3: TGTGCCAGCAGCGTAGGGCGGGTAAGCACAGATACGCAGTATTTT. It translates to CASSVGRVSTDTQYF. The gene calls are TRBV9 and TRBJ2-3; TRBD2 might be the D (5 bases). Germline V gene data show CDR1 as SGDLS and CDR2 as YYNGEE. CDR3 length equals 15 residues. Trimming stripped 0 bases from V and 0 bases from J, with 8 bases between.

The rearrangement links TRBV4-3 to TRBJ1-4; D perhaps matches TRBD1 (6 bases). This CDR3 comprises 15 residues. The ends were cut back, 1 base at V and 8 bases at J, with 14 bases in the middle. Germline CDR1 and CDR2: LGHNA and YSLEER. CDR3 in DNA: TGCGCCAGCAGCCAAGTGGGCGGCAGGGGAGAAAAACTGTTTTTT. It codes for CASSQVGGRGEKLFF.

The chain combines TRBV4-1 with TRBJ2-1; 12 nucleotides align to TRBD2. V trimming: 4 bases; J trimming: 4 bases; junction bases outside the gene matches: 2. Germline V gene sequence: CDR1 MGHRA, CDR2 YSYEKL. The CDR3 has 15 amino acids. CDR3 coding DNA: TGCGCCAGCAGCCTCGGACTAGCGGGGTACAATGAGCAGTTCTTC. Protein sequence: CASSLGLAGYNEQFF.

This clone was observed a handful of times. This specimen includes other DNA sequences encoding the same CDR3. The chain employs TRBV7-9 and TRBJ2-7; D is unresolved. The CDR3 spans 13 residues. CDR1 and CDR2 from the germline V gene are SEHNR and FQNEAQ (reference sequence). V was clipped by 5 bases and J by 0 bases, with 8 bases between them. This chain's CDR3 is CASSLSDSYEQYF. Written as DNA, the CDR3 is TGTGCCAGCAGCCTATCTGACTCCTACGAGCAGTACTTC.

V and J are TRBV5-1 and TRBJ2-3; 10 bases are a match to TRBD2. Per germline, CDR1 SGHRS and CDR2 YFSETQ. J lost 3 bases, V lost 3 bases, and 10 bases had no gene match. The CDR3 runs to 17 residues. The CDR3 DNA is TGCGCCAGCAGCTGGGTGGGGCTAGCGGGAGTGACAGATACGCAGTATTTT. It yields the protein CASSWVGLAGVTDTQYF.

The sample holds one count of this clone. J is TRBJ2-2 and V is TRBV19; 7 positions agree with TRBD1. CDR3 length equals 16 residues. Per germline, CDR1 LNHDA and CDR2 SQIVND (reference sequence). J gave up 3 bases and V 4 bases, and 8 bases lay outside the gene matches. The CDR3 coding sequence is TGTGCCAGTAGTAACTTACAGGGGTGGGACACCGGGGAGCTGTTTTTT. Protein sequence: CASSNLQGWDTGELFF.

This chain joins TRBV9 and TRBJ2-1, with 9 bases lining up with TRBD2. Germline V gives CDR1 SGDLS, CDR2 YYNGEE. The CDR3 is made up of 17 amino acids. With 0 bases clipped from V and 8 bases from J, the junction kept 12 bases outside the gene matches. The CDR3 is CASSVGIAGVLHHEQFF. The CDR3 bases are TGTGCCAGCAGCGTAGGAATAGCGGGAGTTCTCCACCATGAGCAGTTCTTC.

The table lists this clone with a few counts. The rearrangement uses TRBV6-5 and TRBJ2-7; D uncertain. V was trimmed by 7 bases and J by 7 bases, leaving 14 bases between them. This CDR3 is 12 amino acids long. Germline loops: CDR1 MNHEY, CDR2 SVGAGI. DNA for the CDR3: TGTGCCAGCACCCGGGTCCCGGGTGAGCAGTACTTC. Translated: CASTRVPGEQYF.

The chain recombines TRBV28 with TRBJ1-4; 8 nucleotides align to TRBD1. The trim removed 2 bases at V and 8 bases at J, leaving 10 bases unmatched. Germline CDR1 and CDR2: MDHEN and SYDVKM. This CDR3 comprises 16 residues. The CDR3 reads CASSLAPQGAREKLFF. In DNA form, the CDR3 reads TGTGCCAGCAGTTTAGCCCCGCAGGGGGCGAGGGAAAAACTGTTTTTT.

The chain uses TRBV6-1 and TRBJ2-7; D is possibly TRBD2 (5 bases). Per the germline V gene, CDR1 is MNHNS and CDR2 is SASEGT. V lost 6 bases and J lost 2, with 17 bases in between. This CDR3 comprises 15 residues. The CDR3 loop is CASRGRHLSAYEQYF. As DNA, the CDR3 is TGTGCCAGCAGGGGTCGACACCTTAGCGCCTACGAGCAGTACTTC.

The chain couples TRBV7-9 to TRBJ2-1; D not certain. Germline V lookup: CDR1 SEHNR, CDR2 FQNEAQ (reference sequence). The CDR3 totals 12 residues. V was pared by 2 bases and J by 8 bases, with 7 bases between. Here the CDR3 DNA reads TGTGCCAGCAGCTTATCAACTGATGAGCAGTTCTTC. This codes for CASSLSTDEQFF.

The chain joins TRBV2 to TRBJ1-2, with D perhaps matching TRBD1 (5 bases). Per germline, CDR1 SNHLY and CDR2 FYNNEI. The CDR3 totals 17 residues. V lost 1 base and J lost 0, with 15 bases in between. The CDR3 DNA follows: TGTGCCAGCAGTGAAGAAGTCAGGGTGTTACCTAACTATGGCTACACCTTC. Its protein product is CASSEEVRVLPNYGYTF.

The CDR3 loop reads CASSWDRGTEAFF. DNA of the CDR3: TGTGCCAGCAGTTGGGACAGGGGGACTGAAGCTTTCTTT. The V call is TRBV27, the J call TRBJ1-1, with 11 bases that match TRBD1. With 4 bases clipped from V and 5 bases from J, the junction kept 0 bases outside the gene matches. The germline gives CDR1 MNHEY, CDR2 SMNVEV (reference sequence). This CDR3 comprises 13 residues.

This clone appeared once. The J gene is TRBJ2-7, the V gene TRBV5-1; 9 bases match TRBD2. Germline values: CDR1 SGHRS, CDR2 YFSETQ. CDR3 length equals 15 residues. V shed 5 bases, J shed 4 bases, and the junction held 10 bases outside the gene matches. CDR3 nucleotide sequence: TGCGCCAGCAGATTCCGGGCGGGAGGGTGGTACGAGCAGTACTTC. Translating gives CASRFRAGGWYEQYF.

The genes are TRBV7-2 and TRBJ1-1; weak D call: TRBD1 (5 bases). The V gene's germline CDR1 is SGHTA and CDR2 FQGNSA. The CDR3 is made up of 16 amino acids. V was trimmed by 5 bases and J by 0 bases, leaving 16 bases between them. DNA of the CDR3: TGTGCCAGCAGCATTCAGACAGCACCCATGAACACTGAAGCTTTCTTT. The encoded protein is CASSIQTAPMNTEAFF.

V usage is TRBV7-9 and J usage is TRBJ2-1; the match to TRBD2 covers 9 bases. The CDR3 has 15 amino acids. Trimming removed 4 bases from V and 7 bases from J; junction bases left unmatched: 8. The germline CDR1 and CDR2 sequences are SEHNR and FQNEAQ (reference sequence). The CDR3 DNA reads TGTGCCAGCAGCTCCTCTAGCGGGAATAGGAATGAGCAGTTCTTC. Its protein is CASSSSSGNRNEQFF.

The chain carries TRBV10-3 and TRBJ1-1; D not resolved. V lost 10 bases, J lost 4 bases, and 25 bases lay in between. The CDR3 length is 16 residues. The V gene's germline CDR1 is ENHRY and CDR2 SYGVKD. CDR3 DNA: TGTGCCACCCGGTTCACCGAGTTGTGGAGAGTCACTGAAGCTTTCTTT. Its translation: CATRFTELWRVTEAFF.

The chain combines TRBV10-3 with TRBJ2-7; D perhaps matches TRBD1 (6 bases). The CDR3 spans 14 residues. Trimming stripped 10 bases from V and 2 bases from J, with 18 bases between. Germline V gene sequence: CDR1 ENHRY, CDR2 SYGVKD. CDR3 loop: CATTTAGAPYEQYF. The CDR3, as DNA: TGTGCCACTACGACCGCAGGGGCCCCCTACGAGCAGTACTTC.

The CDR3 coding sequence is TGTGCCAGCAGTAAAACGGGACTAGCGAGCACAGATACGCAGTATTTT. Protein sequence: CASSKTGLASTDTQYF. The chain joins TRBV28 to TRBJ2-3, with 10 positions matching TRBD2. Germline V gene lookup returns CDR1 MDHEN and CDR2 SYDVKM. The CDR3 length is 16 residues. V lost 5 bases, J lost 0 bases, and 5 bases stayed unmatched.

V and J are TRBV5-1 and TRBJ2-3; 7 bases align to TRBD2. CDR3 length: 14 amino acids. Germline V gene sequence: CDR1 SGHRS, CDR2 YFSETQ. V lost 3 bases, J lost 2 bases, and 3 bases stayed unmatched. CDR3 residues: CASSWGGFTDTQYF. For the CDR3, the DNA is TGCGCCAGCAGCTGGGGGGGGTTCACAGATACGCAGTATTTT. Filled out from reference TRBV5-1 and TRBJ2-3, the complete variable domain reads KAGVTQTPRYLIKTRGQQVTLSCSPISGHRSVSWYQQTPGQGLQFLFEYFSETQRNKGNFPGRFSGRQFSNSRSEMNVSTLELGDSALYLCASSWGGFTDTQYFGPGTRLTVL.

The CDR3 loop reads CASALAGKAYEQYF. Written as DNA, the CDR3 is TGTGCCAGCGCTTTGGCAGGGAAGGCCTACGAGCAGTACTTC. The genes are TRBV19 and TRBJ2-7; possible D gene TRBD1, 5 bases. Looked up from germline, CDR1 is LNHDA and CDR2 is SQIVND (reference sequence). This CDR3 contains 14 residues. The V end lost 9 bases, the J end lost 2 bases, and 17 bases lay between the germline ends.

The chain has TRBV7-7 and TRBJ2-1; 8 nucleotides agree with TRBD2. This CDR3 is built from 15 residues. The V gene's germline CDR1 is SSHAT and CDR2 FNYEAQ (reference sequence). Trimming at V came to 5 bases and at J to 0 bases, leaving 3 bases not matched to a gene. The CDR3: CASSSTSGSYNEQFF. The CDR3 region has the DNA TGTGCCAGCAGCAGTACTAGCGGCTCCTACAATGAGCAGTTCTTC.

This chain connects TRBV11-2 to TRBJ2-3, with a possible D match to TRBD1 (5 bases). V lost 1 base and J lost 4, with 9 bases in between. The CDR3 length is 14 residues. Germline lookup yields CDR1 SGHAT and CDR2 FQNNGV. The CDR3 DNA is TGTGCCAGCAGCTTAGCAGCAGGGTCAGATACGCAGTATTTT. Protein sequence: CASSLAAGSDTQYF. The full variable domain, rest sourced from reference TRBV11-2 and TRBJ2-3, is EAGVAQSPRYKIIEKRQSVAFWCNPISGHATLYWYQQILGQGPKLLIQFQNNGVVDDSQLPKDRFSAERLKGVDSTLKIQPAKLEDSAVYLCASSLAAGSDTQYFGPGTRLTVL.

The chain links TRBV21-1 to TRBJ2-1; TRBD1 is the table's D call, not checked against the DNA. TRBV21-1 is listed as a pseudogene. CDR3 size: 15 residues. The CDR3 sequence: CASSLGQASYNEQFF. The DNA of the CDR3 is TGTGCCAGCAGCCTTGGACAGGCGTCCTACAATGAGCAGTTCTTC.

The chain recombines TRBV4-1 with TRBJ2-1; D unclear. Per the germline V gene, CDR1 is MGHRA and CDR2 is YSYEKL. This CDR3 has 13 residues. V was clipped by 1 base and J by 4 bases, with 5 bases between them. The CDR3 loop reads CASSQGGYNEQFF. The CDR3 DNA is TGCGCCAGCAGCCAAGGAGGATACAATGAGCAGTTCTTC.